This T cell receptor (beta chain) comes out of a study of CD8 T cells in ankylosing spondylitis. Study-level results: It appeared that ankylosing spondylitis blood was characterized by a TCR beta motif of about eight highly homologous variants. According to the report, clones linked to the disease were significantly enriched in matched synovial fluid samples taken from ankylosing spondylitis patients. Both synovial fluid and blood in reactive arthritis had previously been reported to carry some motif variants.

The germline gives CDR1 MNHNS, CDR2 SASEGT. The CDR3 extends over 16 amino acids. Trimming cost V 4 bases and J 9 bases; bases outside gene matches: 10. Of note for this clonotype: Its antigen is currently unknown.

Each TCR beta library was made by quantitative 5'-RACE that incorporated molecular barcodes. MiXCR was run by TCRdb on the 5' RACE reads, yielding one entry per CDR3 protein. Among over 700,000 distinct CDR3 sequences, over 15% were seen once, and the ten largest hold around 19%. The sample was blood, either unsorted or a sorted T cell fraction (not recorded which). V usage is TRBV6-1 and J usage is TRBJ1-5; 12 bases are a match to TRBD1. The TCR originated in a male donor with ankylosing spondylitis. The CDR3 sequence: CASSGSGTGGDRPQHF. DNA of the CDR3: TGTGCCAGCAGTGGATCCGGGACAGGGGGCGATCGGCCCCAGCATTTT.